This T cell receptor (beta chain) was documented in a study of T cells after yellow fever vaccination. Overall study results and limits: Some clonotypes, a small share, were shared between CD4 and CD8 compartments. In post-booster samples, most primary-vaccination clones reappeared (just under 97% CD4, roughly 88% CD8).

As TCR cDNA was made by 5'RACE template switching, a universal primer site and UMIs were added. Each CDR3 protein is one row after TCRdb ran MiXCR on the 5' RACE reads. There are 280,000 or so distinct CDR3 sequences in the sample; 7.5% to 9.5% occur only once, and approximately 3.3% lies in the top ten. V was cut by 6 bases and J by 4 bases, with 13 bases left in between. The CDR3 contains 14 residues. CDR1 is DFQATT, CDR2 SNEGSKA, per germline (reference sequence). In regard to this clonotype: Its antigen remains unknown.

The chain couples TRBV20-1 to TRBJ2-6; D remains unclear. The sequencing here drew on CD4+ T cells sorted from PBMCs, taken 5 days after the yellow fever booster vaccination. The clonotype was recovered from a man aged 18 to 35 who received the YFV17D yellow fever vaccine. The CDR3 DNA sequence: TGCAGTGCCGCCCGTGGGCCAGGGGCCAACGTCCTGACTTTC. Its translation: CSAARGPGANVLTF.